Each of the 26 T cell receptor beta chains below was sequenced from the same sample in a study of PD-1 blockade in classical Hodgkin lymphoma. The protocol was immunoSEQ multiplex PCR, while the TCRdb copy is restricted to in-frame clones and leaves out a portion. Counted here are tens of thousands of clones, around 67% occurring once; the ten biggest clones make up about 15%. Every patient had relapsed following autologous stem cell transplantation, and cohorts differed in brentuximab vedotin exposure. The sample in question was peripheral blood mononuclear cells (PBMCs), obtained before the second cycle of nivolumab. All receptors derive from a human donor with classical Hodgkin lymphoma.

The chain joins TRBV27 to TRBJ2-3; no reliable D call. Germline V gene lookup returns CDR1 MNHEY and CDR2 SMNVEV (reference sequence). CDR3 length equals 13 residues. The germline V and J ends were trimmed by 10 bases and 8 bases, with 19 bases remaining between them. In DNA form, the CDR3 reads TGTGCCACCCTGAAGGAGACGACCGGTACGCAGTATTTT. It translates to CATLKETTGTQYF.

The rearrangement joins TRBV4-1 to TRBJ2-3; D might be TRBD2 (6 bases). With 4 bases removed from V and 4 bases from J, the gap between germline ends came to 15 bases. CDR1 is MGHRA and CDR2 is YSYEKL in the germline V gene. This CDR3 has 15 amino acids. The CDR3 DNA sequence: TGCGCCAGCAGCCGAGTGCGGGGTCAGGCAGATACGCAGTATTTT. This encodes CASSRVRGQADTQYF.

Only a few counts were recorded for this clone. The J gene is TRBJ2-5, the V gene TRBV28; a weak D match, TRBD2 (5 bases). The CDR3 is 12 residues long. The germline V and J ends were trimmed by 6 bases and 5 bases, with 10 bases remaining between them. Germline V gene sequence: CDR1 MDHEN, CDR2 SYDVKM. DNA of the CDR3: TGTGCCAGCAGCTCCCCGGGGGAGACCCAGTACTTC. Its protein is CASSSPGETQYF.

Here the CDR3 reads CASSTQAGGLNTEAFF. In nucleotides, the CDR3 is TGCGCCAGCAGCACTCAAGCAGGGGGCTTGAACACTGAAGCTTTCTTT. The rearrangement joins TRBV5-1 to TRBJ1-1; 8 bases fit TRBD1. The germline V gene encodes CDR1 SGHRS and CDR2 YFSETQ. Trimming took 4 bases from V and 0 from J; bases not matched to a gene: 8. This CDR3 contains 16 residues.

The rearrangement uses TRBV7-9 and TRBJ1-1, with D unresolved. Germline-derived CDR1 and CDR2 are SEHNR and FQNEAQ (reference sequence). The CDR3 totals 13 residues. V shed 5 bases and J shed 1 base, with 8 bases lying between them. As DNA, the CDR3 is TGTGCCAGCAGCCCTGTCGGGAACACTGAAGCTTTCTTT. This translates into CASSPVGNTEAFF.

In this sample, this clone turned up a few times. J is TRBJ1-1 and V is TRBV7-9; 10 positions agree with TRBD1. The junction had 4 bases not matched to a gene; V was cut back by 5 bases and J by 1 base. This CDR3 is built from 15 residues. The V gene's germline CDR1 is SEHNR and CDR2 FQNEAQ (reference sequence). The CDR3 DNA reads TGTGCCAGCAGCCCAAGACAGGGGGCGAACACTGAAGCTTTCTTT. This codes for CASSPRQGANTEAFF.

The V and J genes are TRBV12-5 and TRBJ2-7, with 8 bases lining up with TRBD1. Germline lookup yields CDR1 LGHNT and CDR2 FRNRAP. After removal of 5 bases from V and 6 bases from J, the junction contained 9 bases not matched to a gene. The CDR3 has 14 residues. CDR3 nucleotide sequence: TGTGCTAGTGGTCCTCCGGACAGGGTAGGCGAGCAGTACGTC. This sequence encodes CASGPPDRVGEQYV.

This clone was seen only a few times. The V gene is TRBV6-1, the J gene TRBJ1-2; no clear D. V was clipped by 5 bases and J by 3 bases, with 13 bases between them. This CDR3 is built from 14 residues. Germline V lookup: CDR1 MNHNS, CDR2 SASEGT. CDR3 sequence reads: CASSYRRTHYGYTF. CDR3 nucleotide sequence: TGTGCCAGCAGTTATAGACGGACCCACTATGGCTACACCTTC.

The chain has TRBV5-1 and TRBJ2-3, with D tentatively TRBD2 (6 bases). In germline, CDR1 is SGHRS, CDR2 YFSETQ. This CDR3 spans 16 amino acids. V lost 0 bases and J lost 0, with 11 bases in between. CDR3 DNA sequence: TGCGCCAGCAGCTTGGGAGGCGGGGTTAGCACAGATACGCAGTATTTT. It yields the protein CASSLGGGVSTDTQYF. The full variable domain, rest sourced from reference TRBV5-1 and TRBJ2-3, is KAGVTQTPRYLIKTRGQQVTLSCSPISGHRSVSWYQQTPGQGLQFLFEYFSETQRNKGNFPGRFSGRQFSNSRSEMNVSTLELGDSALYLCASSLGGGVSTDTQYFGPGTRLTVL.

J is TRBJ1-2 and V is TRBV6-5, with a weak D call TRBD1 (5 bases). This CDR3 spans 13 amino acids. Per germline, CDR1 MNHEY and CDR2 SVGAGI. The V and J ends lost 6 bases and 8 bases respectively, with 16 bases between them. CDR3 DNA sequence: TGTGCCAGCAGGTCTCAGGGTTATCGGGGCTACACCTTC. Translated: CASRSQGYRGYTF.

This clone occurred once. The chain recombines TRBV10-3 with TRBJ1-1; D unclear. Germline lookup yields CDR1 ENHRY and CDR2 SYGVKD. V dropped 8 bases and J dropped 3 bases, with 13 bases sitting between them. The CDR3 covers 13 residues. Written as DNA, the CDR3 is TGTGCCATCCGAGTGAAAGAGGACACTGAAGCTTTCTTT. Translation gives CAIRVKEDTEAFF.

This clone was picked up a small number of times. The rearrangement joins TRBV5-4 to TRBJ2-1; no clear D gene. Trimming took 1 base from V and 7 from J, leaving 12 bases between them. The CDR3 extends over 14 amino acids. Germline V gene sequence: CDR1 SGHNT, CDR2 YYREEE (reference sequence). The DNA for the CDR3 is TGTGCCAGCAGCTTGAAGGGCCGCAAGAATGAGCAGTTCTTC. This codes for CASSLKGRKNEQFF.

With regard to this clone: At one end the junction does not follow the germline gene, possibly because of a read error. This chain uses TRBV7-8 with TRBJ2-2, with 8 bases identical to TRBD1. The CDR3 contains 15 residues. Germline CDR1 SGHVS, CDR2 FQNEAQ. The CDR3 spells CASSSDRANSGELFF. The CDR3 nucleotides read TGTGCCAGCAGCTCGGACAGGGCGAACTCCGGGGAGCTGTTTTTT.

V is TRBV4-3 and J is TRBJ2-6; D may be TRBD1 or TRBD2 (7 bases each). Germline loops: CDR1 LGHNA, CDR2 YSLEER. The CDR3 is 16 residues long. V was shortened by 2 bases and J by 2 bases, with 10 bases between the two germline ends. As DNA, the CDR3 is TGCGCCAGCAGCCAACAGGGGGGGGCTGGGGCCAACGTCCTGACTTTC. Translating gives CASSQQGGAGANVLTF.

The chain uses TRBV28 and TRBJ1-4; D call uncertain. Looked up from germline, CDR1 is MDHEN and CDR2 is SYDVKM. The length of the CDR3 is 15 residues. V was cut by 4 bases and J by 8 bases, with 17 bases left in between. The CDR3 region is CASSSLNGGLEKLFF. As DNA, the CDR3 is TGTGCCAGCAGTTCACTTAATGGCGGCCTCGAAAAACTGTTTTTT.

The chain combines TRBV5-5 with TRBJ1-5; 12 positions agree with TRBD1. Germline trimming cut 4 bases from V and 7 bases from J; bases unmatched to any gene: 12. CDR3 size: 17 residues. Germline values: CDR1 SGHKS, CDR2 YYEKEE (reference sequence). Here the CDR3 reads CASSRRGDRGQEQPQHF. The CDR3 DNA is TGTGCCAGCAGCAGGCGGGGGGACAGGGGGCAGGAGCAGCCCCAGCATTTT.

The DNA of the CDR3 is TGTGCCAGCAGCCTTGGGACCGCGGGCAATCAGCCCCAGCATTTT. It encodes CASSLGTAGNQPQHF. This sequence joins TRBV2 and TRBJ1-5, with D possibly TRBD1 on 5 matching bases. Germline V gene data show CDR1 as SNHLY and CDR2 as FYNNEI. The CDR3 loop spans 15 amino acids. Trimming took 6 bases from V and 2 from J, leaving 14 bases between them.

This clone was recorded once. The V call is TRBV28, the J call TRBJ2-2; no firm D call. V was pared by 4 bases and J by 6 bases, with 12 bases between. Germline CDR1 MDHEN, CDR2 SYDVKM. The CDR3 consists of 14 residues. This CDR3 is CASSYVEKSGELFF. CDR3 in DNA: TGTGCCAGCAGTTACGTGGAAAAATCCGGGGAGCTGTTTTTT.

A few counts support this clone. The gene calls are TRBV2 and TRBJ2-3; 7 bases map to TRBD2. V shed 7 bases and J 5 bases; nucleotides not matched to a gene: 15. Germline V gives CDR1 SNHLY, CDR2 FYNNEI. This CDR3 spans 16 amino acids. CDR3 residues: CASMIGRRGVQDTQYF. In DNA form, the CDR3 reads TGTGCCAGCATGATCGGGCGACGGGGGGTCCAAGATACGCAGTATTTT.

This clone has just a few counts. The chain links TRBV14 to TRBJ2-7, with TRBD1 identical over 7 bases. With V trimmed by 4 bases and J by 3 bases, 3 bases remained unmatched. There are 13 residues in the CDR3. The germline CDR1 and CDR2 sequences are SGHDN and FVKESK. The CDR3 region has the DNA TGTGCCAGCAGCCCCCGGGACAGCTACGAGCAGTACTTC. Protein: CASSPRDSYEQYF.

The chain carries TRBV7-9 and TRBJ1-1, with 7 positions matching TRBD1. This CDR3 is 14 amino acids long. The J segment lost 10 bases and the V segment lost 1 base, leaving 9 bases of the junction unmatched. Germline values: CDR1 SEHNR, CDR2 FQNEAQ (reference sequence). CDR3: CASSLGGGTDGAFF. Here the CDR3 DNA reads TGTGCCAGCAGCTTAGGGGGCGGGACAGATGGAGCTTTCTTT.

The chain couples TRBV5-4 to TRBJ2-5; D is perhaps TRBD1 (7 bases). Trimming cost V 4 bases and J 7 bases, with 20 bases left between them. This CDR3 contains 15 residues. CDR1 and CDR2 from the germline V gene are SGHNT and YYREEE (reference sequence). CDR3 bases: TGTGCCAGCAGCCCGGGACAGAAGAAGGGAGGGACCCAGTACTTC. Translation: CASSPGQKKGGTQYF. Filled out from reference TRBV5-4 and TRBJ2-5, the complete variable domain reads ETGVTQSPTHLIKTRGQQVTLRCSSQSGHNTVSWYQQALGQGPQFIFQYYREEENGRGNFPPRFSGLQFPNYSSELNVNALELDDSALYLCASSPGQKKGGTQYFGPGTRLLVL.

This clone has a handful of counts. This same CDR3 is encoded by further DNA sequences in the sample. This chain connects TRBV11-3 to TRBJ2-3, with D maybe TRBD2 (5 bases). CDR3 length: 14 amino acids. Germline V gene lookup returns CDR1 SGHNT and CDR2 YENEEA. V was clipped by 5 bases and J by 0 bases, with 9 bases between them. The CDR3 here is CASSQGGSTDTQYF. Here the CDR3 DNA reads TGTGCCAGCAGCCAAGGCGGGAGCACAGATACGCAGTATTTT. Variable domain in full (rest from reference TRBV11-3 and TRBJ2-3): EAGVVQSPRYKIIEKKQPVAFWCNPISGHNTLYWYLQNLGQGPELLIRYENEEAVDDSQLPKDRFSAERLKGVDSTLKIQPAELGDSAVYLCASSQGGSTDTQYFGPGTRLTVL.

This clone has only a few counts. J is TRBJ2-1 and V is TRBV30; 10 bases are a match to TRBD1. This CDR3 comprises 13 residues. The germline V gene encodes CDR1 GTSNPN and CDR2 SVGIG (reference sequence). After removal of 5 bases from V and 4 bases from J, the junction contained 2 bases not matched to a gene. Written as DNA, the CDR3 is TGTGCCTGGGACAGGGGGCTATACAATGAGCAGTTCTTC. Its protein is CAWDRGLYNEQFF. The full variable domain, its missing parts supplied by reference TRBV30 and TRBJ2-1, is SQTIHQWPATLVQPVGSPLSLECTVEGTSNPNLYWYRQAAGRGLQLLFYSVGIGQISSEVPQNLSASRPQDRQFILSSKKLLLSDSGFYLCAWDRGLYNEQFFGPGTRLTVL.

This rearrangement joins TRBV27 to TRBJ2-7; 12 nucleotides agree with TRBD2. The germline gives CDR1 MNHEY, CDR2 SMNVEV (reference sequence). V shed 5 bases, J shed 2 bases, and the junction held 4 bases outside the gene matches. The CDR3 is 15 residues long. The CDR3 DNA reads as TGTGCCAGCAGTCCAACTAGCGGGGGGCCCTACGAGCAGTACTTC. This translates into CASSPTSGGPYEQYF.

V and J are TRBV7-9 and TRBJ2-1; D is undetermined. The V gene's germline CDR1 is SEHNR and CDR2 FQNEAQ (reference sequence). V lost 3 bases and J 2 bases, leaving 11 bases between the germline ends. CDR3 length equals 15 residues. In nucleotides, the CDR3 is TGTGCCAGCAGCTTTATAGAAGAAACCTACAATGAGCAGTTCTTC. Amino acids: CASSFIEETYNEQFF.